This T cell receptor beta chain was sequenced during a study of T-cell reconstitution after alpha-beta-depleted transplantation in children (dated by TCRdb to between 2015 and 2016). At the level of the whole study: The study quantitatively tracked T-cell immune reconstitution after TCRalphabeta/CD19-depleted allogeneic hematopoietic cell transplantation in children using TCR repertoire profiling. Overall study outcomes, separate from this receptor: In some patients, the high TCRbeta diversity seen at day 60 was put down to recipient T cells and intrathymic progenitors that had survived conditioning. Apparently early alphabetaT-cell count recovery about two months after transplant reportedly relied on only several hundred rapidly expanded clones derived from non-depleted graft cells. The frequencies of hyperexpanded clones fell over the following months, and after one year, T-cell counts and TCRbeta diversity were mostly attributed to newly produced T cells.

This clonotype turned up a few times. Its antigen is still unknown. Base qualities are not recorded, but no much larger clone differs from it by a single base. The treatment or condition label on this specimen signifies: allogeneic hematopoietic cell transplantation with graft depleted of TCRalphabeta T cells and CD19 B cells. Transplant recipients were children who received TCRalphabeta/CD19-depleted allogeneic hematopoietic cell grafts. Library method: PCR. The data were produced on an Illumina HiSeq 2500. Molecular barcoding was employed in the preparation of TCR libraries, with unique molecular identifiers being used to normalize TCRbeta repertoire quantification. The public reads were reprocessed in TCRdb via fastp at Q25 and MiXCR, keeping in-frame beta chains. Under each unique CDR3 protein, matching rows form one entry showing the most common genes and DNA. The sample has about 300,000 distinct CDR3 sequences on record, about 7.3% of them singletons. The ten largest clones add up to approximately 9.6% of the sample.

From its cysteine to its phenylalanine, the CDR3 spans 20 amino acids. Left in the record is the CDR3 DNA by itself, 60 bases read in frame from the first base. CDR1 LGHDT and CDR2 YNNKEL are derived from the germline V gene (reference sequence). V trim: 2 bases; J trim: 1 base; unmatched bases: 11. This TCR derives from a female patient aged 2-10 years who had a stem cell transplant for Fanconi anemia, so the T cells may come from the graft donor. The rearranged segments are TRBV3-1 and TRBJ2-1; 13 bases in between match TRBD2. Sequences were derived from peripheral blood, sampled 360 days after TCRalphabeta/CD19-depleted stem cell transplant. The CDR3 is CASSQSWTSGRGSSYNEQFF. DNA sequence: TGTGCCAGCAGCCAATCCTGGACTAGCGGGAGAGGGTCGTCCTACAATGAGCAGTTCTTC.